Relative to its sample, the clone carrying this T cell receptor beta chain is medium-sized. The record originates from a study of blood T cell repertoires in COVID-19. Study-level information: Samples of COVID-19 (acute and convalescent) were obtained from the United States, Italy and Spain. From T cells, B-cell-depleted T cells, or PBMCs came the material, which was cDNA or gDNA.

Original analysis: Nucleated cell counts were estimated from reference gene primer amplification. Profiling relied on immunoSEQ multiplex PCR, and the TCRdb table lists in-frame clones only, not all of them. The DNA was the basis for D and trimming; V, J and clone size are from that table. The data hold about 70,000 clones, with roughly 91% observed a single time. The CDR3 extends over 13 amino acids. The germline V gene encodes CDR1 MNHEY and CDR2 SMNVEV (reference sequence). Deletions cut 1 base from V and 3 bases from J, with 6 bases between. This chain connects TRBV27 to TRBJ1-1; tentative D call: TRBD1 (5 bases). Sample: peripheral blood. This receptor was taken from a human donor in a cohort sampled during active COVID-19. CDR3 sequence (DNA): TGTGCCAGCAGTTTATTCAGGGACACTGAAGCTTTCTTT. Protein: CASSLFRDTEAFF.